Listed here are 15 T cell receptor beta chains from one sample, sequenced in a study of blood T cell repertoires in COVID-19. Repertoires were generated with immunoSEQ multiplex PCR, while TCRdb's copy carries only in-frame clones and drops some. The data contain fewer than 250,000 clones, more than 85% of them singletons. What was sequenced was peripheral blood. These receptors originate from a man aged 55 to 70 with COVID-19, enrolled during active disease.

This chain joins TRBV7-9 and TRBJ1-2, with D perhaps matching TRBD1 (6 bases). V was shortened by 5 bases and J by 4 bases, with 14 bases between the two germline ends. The CDR3 has 14 amino acids. The V gene's germline CDR1 is SEHNR and CDR2 FQNEAQ (reference sequence). The CDR3 nucleotides read TGTGCCAGCAGCCCTCAGGCAGGGGCCTATGGCTACACCTTC. Translated: CASSPQAGAYGYTF.

The rearrangement uses TRBV4-2 and TRBJ1-5; 7 nucleotides match TRBD1. The CDR3 has 15 residues. Germline assignment: CDR1 LGHNA and CDR2 YNFKEQ. V trimming: 3 bases; J trimming: 6 bases; junction bases outside the gene matches: 8. The CDR3 spells CASSQNRGLSQPQHF. The CDR3 region has the DNA TGTGCCAGCAGCCAGAACAGGGGATTGAGTCAGCCCCAGCATTTT.

The chain has TRBV23-1 and TRBJ1-2; no clear D. TRBV23-1 is an ORF; its function is uncertain. V lost 9 bases to trimming and J lost 0 bases, with 20 bases between them. The CDR3 is 16 residues long. The CDR3 region is CARDRPFRRANYGYTF. The CDR3 DNA reads TGCGCCAGAGATCGGCCTTTCAGACGGGCTAACTATGGCTACACCTTC.

The rearrangement uses TRBV11-2 and TRBJ2-2; 11 nucleotides align to TRBD2. This CDR3 spans 17 amino acids. Per germline, CDR1 SGHAT and CDR2 FQNNGV. With V trimmed by 5 bases and J by 7 bases, 12 bases remained unmatched. CDR3 region: CASSAFLGLAVIGELFF. The CDR3 DNA reads as TGTGCCAGCAGCGCCTTCTTGGGACTAGCGGTAATCGGGGAGCTGTTTTTT.

The chain carries TRBV2 and TRBJ2-1; 11 bases map to TRBD2. Germline trimming cut 8 bases from V and 7 bases from J; bases unmatched to any gene: 10. The germline V gene has CDR1 SNHLY and CDR2 FYNNEI. The CDR3 sequence is 15 residues long. The chain's CDR3 is CASYQETSGINEQFF. As DNA, the CDR3 is TGTGCCAGCTATCAGGAGACTAGCGGGATAAATGAGCAGTTCTTC.

The rearrangement links TRBV28 to TRBJ1-2; TRBD1 aligns across 7 bases. The trim removed 5 bases at V and 4 bases at J, leaving 4 bases unmatched. This CDR3 is built from 13 residues. Germline V gene sequence: CDR1 MDHEN, CDR2 SYDVKM. CDR3 bases: TGTGCCAGCAGTCAGACAGGGATCTATGGCTACACCTTC. This sequence encodes CASSQTGIYGYTF.

The rearrangement joins TRBV9 to TRBJ1-1; 8 positions match TRBD1. The length of the CDR3 is 14 residues. Germline V gives CDR1 SGDLS, CDR2 YYNGEE. J lost 7 bases, V lost 1 base, and 6 bases had no gene match. The CDR3, as DNA: TGTGCCAGCAGCGTAACCCCCGGGACAGGTGAAGCTTTCTTT. Translated: CASSVTPGTGEAFF.

The chain carries TRBV2 and TRBJ2-1, with 16 bases identical to TRBD2. CDR3 length: 19 residues. The J segment lost 3 bases and the V segment lost 4 bases, leaving 9 bases of the junction unmatched. Germline assignment: CDR1 SNHLY and CDR2 FYNNEI. The CDR3 nucleotides read TGTGCCAGCAGTGCTCCGGGACTAGCGGGAGGGCATGGCTACAATGAGCAGTTCTTC. This encodes CASSAPGLAGGHGYNEQFF.

The chain carries TRBV5-1 and TRBJ2-5; possibly TRBD1 for D (6 bases). This CDR3 spans 14 amino acids. CDR1 is SGHRS and CDR2 is YFSETQ in the germline V gene. Trimming stripped 4 bases from V and 1 base from J, with 11 bases between. The CDR3 loop reads CASSAQGTQETQYF. CDR3 in DNA: TGCGCCAGCAGCGCCCAGGGGACCCAAGAGACCCAGTACTTC.

V gene TRBV7-8 combines with J gene TRBJ1-4; D gene uncertain. CDR1 is SGHVS, CDR2 FQNEAQ, per germline. V was cut by 4 bases and J by 5 bases, with 17 bases left in between. This CDR3 spans 16 amino acids. CDR3 residues: CASSSSLHAENEKLFF. The CDR3, as DNA: TGTGCCAGCAGCTCCTCCTTACACGCAGAAAATGAAAAACTGTTTTTT.

This chain connects TRBV10-3 to TRBJ2-1; D is undetermined. The germline gives CDR1 ENHRY, CDR2 SYGVKD. This CDR3 has 12 amino acids. Trimming removed 4 bases from V and 6 bases from J, with 7 bases in between. Here the CDR3 reads CAISVVGNEQFF. The CDR3 coding sequence is TGTGCCATCAGTGTTGTCGGCAATGAGCAGTTCTTC.

The rearrangement links TRBV14 to TRBJ2-7; 7 bases agree with TRBD2. The CDR3 runs to 15 residues. Looked up from germline, CDR1 is SGHDN and CDR2 is FVKESK. The V and J ends lost 4 bases and 5 bases, in that order; junction bases with no gene match: 11. The CDR3 sequence: CASSPGRPPLNEQYF. The CDR3, as DNA: TGTGCCAGCAGCCCCGGGAGGCCCCCCCTGAACGAGCAGTACTTC.

This chain links TRBV19 with TRBJ1-2; D might be TRBD1 (6 bases). Germline V gene lookup returns CDR1 LNHDA and CDR2 SQIVND (reference sequence). Trimming cost V 5 bases and J 2 bases, with 15 bases left between them. This CDR3 is built from 15 residues. CDR3 sequence reads: CASSADRWANYGYTF. Here the CDR3 DNA reads TGTGCCAGTAGTGCTGACAGGTGGGCGAACTATGGCTACACCTTC.

The chain is built from TRBV9 and TRBJ1-1, with TRBD1 identical over 8 bases. The CDR3 extends over 15 amino acids. In germline, CDR1 is SGDLS, CDR2 YYNGEE. V trimming: 3 bases; J trimming: 0 bases; junction bases outside the gene matches: 4. The CDR3 loop is CASSAQGALNTEAFF. CDR3 sequence (DNA): TGTGCCAGCAGCGCCCAGGGGGCCTTGAACACTGAAGCTTTCTTT.

The J gene is TRBJ1-5, the V gene TRBV19; 8 nucleotides line up with TRBD1. The CDR3 runs 15 residues. The V gene end was trimmed by 4 bases and the J gene end by 4 bases; junction bases not matched to a gene: 6. Germline CDR1 is LNHDA and CDR2 is SQIVND (reference sequence). CDR3 sequence reads: CASSKDRGQNQPQHF. As DNA, the CDR3 is TGTGCCAGTAGTAAAGACAGGGGTCAGAATCAGCCCCAGCATTTT.